Listed here is a single T cell receptor beta chain. What it recognizes is unknown. This record comes from a study of cytomegalovirus exposure and HLA in healthy donors. Broader study findings: In vitro assays verified that three CMV-associated chains recognized CMV antigens specifically.

This CDR3 contains 14 residues. CDR1 is LGHNA and CDR2 is YNFKEQ in the germline V gene. V dropped 0 bases and J dropped 5 bases, with 11 bases sitting between them. Data came from immunoSEQ multiplex PCR; TCRdb stores just in-frame clones and leaves some out. The sample has about 98,000 clones, about 90% seen once. The sample taken for sequencing was PBMCs. This receptor was obtained from a man in his late teens or twenties in good health and CMV-seropositive. V is TRBV4-2 and J is TRBJ2-7; D not certain. Here the CDR3 reads CASSQDPGLDEQYF. CDR3 coding DNA: TGTGCCAGCAGCCAAGATCCAGGTTTGGACGAGCAGTACTTC.